Listed below are T cell receptor beta chains from one sample, sequenced in a study of blood T cells in healthy people across ages. MiXCR was run by TCRdb on the 5' RACE reads, yielding one entry per CDR3 protein. Of 750,000 to 950,000 distinct CDR3 sequences in the sample, more than 25% are singletons; the top ten hold around 3%. The same sample was also used in a study of T cells of mothers and their children.

The sample comprised blood. These receptors were taken from a boy between 10 and 17 years old in good health. Each CDR3 is given with its conserved first and last residue. The D gene is left open where the match is weak. A row's size may be missing; if present it is once, few, many or a size class.

J gene: TRBJ2-7
V gene: TRBV29-1
clone size: few
D gene: TRBD1
CDR3 DNA: TGCAGCGTTCCGACAGGGGTCCACGAGCAGTACTTC
CDR3 protein: CSVPTGVHEQYF

J gene: TRBJ2-6
V gene: TRBV20-1
clone size: -
D gene: -
CDR3 DNA: TGCAGTGCTAGAAGCGGGGCCAACGTCCTGACTTTC
CDR3 protein: CSARSGANVLTF

J gene: TRBJ2-5
V gene: TRBV15
clone size: -
D gene: TRBD2
CDR3 DNA: TGTGCCACCAGCCGGGGACTCGGGATAGCGGGGCAAGAGACCCAGTACTTC
CDR3 protein: CATSRGLGIAGQETQYF

J gene: TRBJ2-1
V gene: TRBV3-1
clone size: few
D gene: -
CDR3 DNA: TGTGCCAGCAGTCGCGGCCCTTTGGGGAATGAGCAGTTCTTC
CDR3 protein: CASSRGPLGNEQFF

J gene: TRBJ2-7
V gene: TRBV2
clone size: -
D gene: -
CDR3 DNA: TGTGCCAGCAGTGAGACCGGAGGGGGCGAGCAGTACTTC
CDR3 protein: CASSETGGGEQYF

J gene: TRBJ2-7
V gene: TRBV7-6
clone size: -
D gene: -
CDR3 DNA: TGCGCCAGCAGCTCCCGACAGGTTTTGGGGCACGAGCAGTACTTC
CDR3 protein: CASSSRQVLGHEQYF

J gene: TRBJ2-1
V gene: TRBV12-3/TRBV12-4
clone size: few
D gene: TRBD2
CDR3 DNA: TGTGCCAGCAGTGGAGCGGGGGGGCAGAGATATGAGCAGTTCTTC
CDR3 protein: CASSGAGGQRYEQFF

J gene: TRBJ2-2
V gene: TRBV27
clone size: -
D gene: TRBD2
CDR3 DNA: TGTGCCAGCAGTCGCTGGGCGGGGGGGTCGAACACCGGGGAGCTGTTTTTT
CDR3 protein: CASSRWAGGSNTGELFF

J gene: TRBJ1-4
V gene: TRBV20-1
clone size: few
D gene: TRBD1
CDR3 DNA: TGCAGTGCTCCCGAACCAGGGGGGAATGAAAAACTGTTTTTT
CDR3 protein: CSAPEPGGNEKLFF

J gene: TRBJ2-1
V gene: TRBV5-5
clone size: -
D gene: TRBD1
CDR3 DNA: TGTGCCAGCATGGGGCCTCCGTCGTACAGGGGCTTTTTCTACAATGAGCAGTTCTTC
CDR3 protein: CASMGPPSYRGFFYNEQFF

J gene: TRBJ2-5
V gene: TRBV24-1
clone size: few
D gene: TRBD1
CDR3 DNA: TGTGCCACCAGTGAGACGGGACAGGGGGCGTTGGAGACCCAGTACTTC
CDR3 protein: CATSETGQGALETQYF

J gene: TRBJ2-4
V gene: TRBV7-2
clone size: few
D gene: -
CDR3 DNA: TGTGCCAGCAGCTTCGGGAACAAAAACATTCAGTACTTC
CDR3 protein: CASSFGNKNIQYF

J gene: TRBJ2-7
V gene: TRBV4-2
clone size: -
D gene: TRBD2
CDR3 DNA: TGTGCCAGCAGCCCAGGCCGGGGACTAGTCTCCTACGAGCAGTACTTC
CDR3 protein: CASSPGRGLVSYEQYF